What follows are 9 T cell receptor beta chains derived from one specimen sequenced in a study of T cell responses to AZD1222 COVID-19 vaccine. Assay: immunoSEQ multiplex PCR; the TCRdb copy retains only in-frame clones and omits some. This table holds about 48,000 clones, around 86% found once. The sample here was peripheral blood, taken 28 days after the second AZD1222 dose. The source of these receptors is an adult who received the AZD1222 COVID-19 vaccine.

The rearrangement links TRBV28 to TRBJ2-5; D gene uncertain. Trimming pared 5 bases from V and 2 bases from J, leaving 18 bases between. Germline V CDR1 and CDR2: MDHEN, SYDVKM. The CDR3 extends over 16 amino acids. CDR3 sequence: CASSPSLIVGQETQYF. The CDR3 DNA reads as TGTGCCAGCAGTCCTAGTTTGATAGTCGGTCAAGAGACCCAGTACTTC.

The chain carries TRBV4-3 and TRBJ2-2; D unclear. The V end lost 1 base, the J end lost 6 bases, and 9 bases lay between the germline ends. This CDR3 contains 14 residues. In germline, CDR1 is LGHNA, CDR2 YSLEER. The CDR3 loop reads CASSQGGGAGELFF. The CDR3 nucleotides read TGCGCCAGCAGCCAAGGGGGTGGTGCCGGGGAGCTGTTTTTT.

The rearrangement uses TRBV11-3 and TRBJ1-4; TRBD1 matches 11 bases. The length of the CDR3 is 17 residues. V gave up 1 base and J gave up 7 bases; unmatched junction bases: 8. The V gene's germline CDR1 is SGHNT and CDR2 YENEEA. The CDR3 DNA follows: TGTGCCAGCAGCTTAGCCTCATTCGGGACAGGGGGTGAAAAACTGTTTTTT. Protein product: CASSLASFGTGGEKLFF.

Written as DNA, the CDR3 is TGTGCCAGCAGCTCGGGACTAGCAAACAGAGATACGCAGTATTTT. Translated: CASSSGLANRDTQYF. The chain carries TRBV5-5 and TRBJ2-3; 9 positions agree with TRBD2. The CDR3 consists of 15 residues. Germline lookup yields CDR1 SGHKS and CDR2 YYEKEE (reference sequence). V lost 3 bases and J lost 5; bases outside the gene matches: 7.

In this sample, this clone turned up once. The chain is built from TRBV7-9 and TRBJ2-6; unclear D gene. This CDR3 has 12 residues. The ends were cut back, 7 bases at V and 2 bases at J, with 3 bases in the middle. CDR1 and CDR2 (germline): SEHNR, FQNEAQ (reference sequence). The CDR3 DNA reads as TGTGCCAGCACCGCTGGGGCCAACGTCCTGACTTTC. Its protein is CASTAGANVLTF.

V and J are TRBV28 and TRBJ2-1, with D perhaps assigned TRBD1 or TRBD2 (6 bases each). Trimming took 4 bases from V and 9 from J, leaving 22 bases between them. The CDR3 is made up of 16 amino acids. Germline-derived CDR1 and CDR2 are MDHEN and SYDVKM. CDR3 bases: TGTGCCAGCAGTTCCCTCTCAGGACAGCGGAGGGCTGAGCAGTTCTTC. Its protein product is CASSSLSGQRRAEQFF.

As DNA, the CDR3 is TGTGCCAGCAGTGAAGGGACAGGGGGCTATGAAAAACTGTTTTTT. The encoded protein is CASSEGTGGYEKLFF. The rearrangement links TRBV6-1 to TRBJ1-4; the match to TRBD1 covers 11 bases. After removal of 1 base from V and 6 bases from J, the junction contained 1 base not matched to a gene. From germline, CDR1 is MNHNS and CDR2 SASEGT. This CDR3 is 15 amino acids long.

The gene calls are TRBV3-1 (or the pseudogene TRBV3-2) and TRBJ2-1; TRBD1 might be the D (5 bases). CDR3 length equals 13 residues. Germline V CDR1 and CDR2: LGHDT, YNNKEL (reference sequence). V was clipped by 1 base and J by 12 bases, with 13 bases between them. The CDR3 region has the DNA TGTGCCAGCAGCCAAGCACAAACAGGACGGCAGTTCTTC. It encodes CASSQAQTGRQFF.

The chain combines TRBV12-5 with TRBJ2-1; TRBD1 agrees at 11 bases. V was clipped by 1 base and J by 13 bases; unmatched bases: 9. This CDR3 region has 15 residues. Germline assignment: CDR1 LGHNT and CDR2 FRNRAP. The CDR3 loop is CASGLAPGQGDPQFF. The CDR3, as DNA: TGTGCTAGTGGTTTGGCCCCGGGACAGGGGGACCCCCAGTTCTTC.